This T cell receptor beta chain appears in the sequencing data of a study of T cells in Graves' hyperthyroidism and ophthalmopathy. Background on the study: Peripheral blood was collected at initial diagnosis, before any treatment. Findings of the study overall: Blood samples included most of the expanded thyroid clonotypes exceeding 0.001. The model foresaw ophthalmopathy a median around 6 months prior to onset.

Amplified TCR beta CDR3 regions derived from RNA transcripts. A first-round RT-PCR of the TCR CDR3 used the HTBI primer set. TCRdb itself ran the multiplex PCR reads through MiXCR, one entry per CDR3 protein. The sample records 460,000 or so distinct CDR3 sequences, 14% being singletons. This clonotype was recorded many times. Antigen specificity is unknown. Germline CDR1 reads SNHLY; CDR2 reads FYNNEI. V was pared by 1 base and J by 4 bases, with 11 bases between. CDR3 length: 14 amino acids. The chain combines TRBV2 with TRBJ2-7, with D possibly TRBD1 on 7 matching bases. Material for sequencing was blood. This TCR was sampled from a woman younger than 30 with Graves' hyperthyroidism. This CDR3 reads CASSEVTGTYEQYF. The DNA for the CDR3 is TGTGCCAGCAGTGAAGTGACAGGGACTTACGAGCAGTACTTC. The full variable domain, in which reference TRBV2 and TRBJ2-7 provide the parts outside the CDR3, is EPEVTQTPSHQVTQMGQEVILRCVPISNHLYFYWYRQILGQKVEFLVSFYNNEISEKSEIFDDQFSVERPDGSNFTLKIRSTKLEDSAMYFCASSEVTGTYEQYFGPGTRLTVT.